Presented here are 30 T cell receptor beta chains from one specimen sequenced in a study of Graves' ophthalmopathy and Graves' hyperthyroidism. Amplified material comprised TCR beta CDR3 regions derived from RNA transcripts. First-round RT-PCR used HTBI primers; second-round multiplex PCR followed. One entry per CDR3 protein, called by TCRdb with MiXCR from the multiplex PCR reads. The sample shows around 590,000 distinct CDR3 sequences, under 40% of them seen only once. Sequencing was carried out using peripheral blood or thyroid tissue (not recorded which). The source of these receptors is an adult man with Graves' hyperthyroidism.

The gene calls are TRBV29-1 and TRBJ1-1, with D uncertain. Trimming stripped 6 bases from V and 5 bases from J, with 13 bases between. The CDR3 has 12 amino acids. CDR1 is SQVTM and CDR2 is ANQGSEA in the germline V gene. DNA for the CDR3: TGCAGCGTCGAGGAAGGGTGGACTGAAGCTTTCTTT. Residues: CSVEEGWTEAFF.

The table lists this clonotype with many counts. The chain carries TRBV20-1 and TRBJ1-6; 8 positions match TRBD1. The CDR3 spans 16 residues. Germline V gene data show CDR1 as DFQATT and CDR2 as SNEGSKA (reference sequence). The ends lost 6 bases at V and 7 bases at J; junction bases unmatched: 14. CDR3 sequence: CSALRQGSALNSPLHF. Here the CDR3 DNA reads TGCAGTGCCCTCAGACAGGGGTCCGCCTTAAATTCACCCCTCCACTTT.

The genes are TRBV7-9 and TRBJ1-3; TRBD1 aligns across 12 bases. Trimming at V came to 5 bases and at J to 15 bases, leaving 8 bases not matched to a gene. The CDR3 is 13 amino acids. Germline CDR1 and CDR2: SEHNR and FQNEAQ (reference sequence). CDR3 bases: TGTGCCAGCAGCCCACGGGGACAGGGGGCGCAATATTTT. Protein product: CASSPRGQGAQYF.

This clonotype was recorded a few times. A much larger clonotype is one base distant, so this may be a read error. The chain uses TRBV11-2 and TRBJ2-7; D possibly uses TRBD1 or TRBD2 (5 bases each). V lost 3 bases and J lost 5, with 8 bases in between. The CDR3 spans 12 residues. CDR1 is SGHAT and CDR2 is FQNNGV in the germline V gene. The CDR3 region has the DNA TGTGCCAGCAGCTTGGGACCGGACGAGCAGTACTTC. Encoded protein: CASSLGPDEQYF.

A remark on this clonotype: At one of its ends the junction is not consistent with the germline gene, which may arise from a read error. This chain uses TRBV7-3 with TRBJ2-2, with D possibly matching TRBD2 (5 bases). CDR3 length: 13 amino acids. Germline CDR1 SGHTA, CDR2 FQGTGA. DNA for the CDR3: TGTGCCAGCAGCTTAACGTCCGCCGGGGAGCTGCTTTTT. Protein: CASSLTSAGELLF.

This clonotype is a singleton in its sample. This could be a read error, since a much larger clone is one nucleotide away. V usage is TRBV10-3 and J usage is TRBJ1-2, with D possibly TRBD1 on 6 matching bases. The germline V gene has CDR1 ENHRY and CDR2 SYGVKD. This CDR3 has 17 amino acids. Trimming removed 3 bases at V and 8 bases at J, with 25 bases between. Written as DNA, the CDR3 is TGTGCCATCAGTGAATTTGGGGGGGCGCTTAATGCAAAAGGCTACACCTTC. Protein product: CAISEFGGALNAKGYTF.

This sequence joins TRBV29-1 and TRBJ1-2; 7 positions agree with TRBD1. CDR1 is SQVTM, CDR2 ANQGSEA, per germline. This CDR3 contains 12 residues. With 7 bases clipped from V and 7 bases from J, the junction kept 9 bases outside the gene matches. As DNA, the CDR3 is TGCAGCGAGACACAGGGGCCAGGTGGCTACACCTTC. It specifies CSETQGPGGYTF. The full variable domain, its missing parts supplied by reference TRBV29-1 and TRBJ1-2, is SAVISQKPSRDICQRGTSLTIQCQVDSQVTMMFWYRQQPGQSLTLIATANQGSEATYESGFVIDKFPISRPNLTFSTLTVSNMSPEDSSIYLCSETQGPGGYTFGSGTRLTVV.

A word on this clonotype: A much bigger clone sits one base away, suggesting this may be a read error. This sequence joins TRBV6-6 and TRBJ1-1; D gene unclear. Germline V gives CDR1 MNHNY, CDR2 SVGAGI (reference sequence). The CDR3 covers 16 residues. The CDR3 region has the DNA TGTGCCAGCAGTTCGCTCCTGATTAGACCGAACGCTGAAGCTTTCTTT. It translates to CASSSLLIRPNAEAFF.

This clonotype was found many times. The chain uses TRBV15 and TRBJ1-3, with D maybe TRBD1 (6 bases). CDR3 length equals 14 residues. The germline V gene encodes CDR1 LNHNV and CDR2 YYDKDF (reference sequence). V shed 5 bases and J shed 4 bases, with 12 bases lying between them. In nucleotides, the CDR3 is TGTGCCACCAGCGCTTCAGGGACAGGAAACACCATATATTTT. Its translation: CATSASGTGNTIYF.

About this clonotype: Sequence at one end of the junction differs from germline and may be a read error. V is TRBV20-1 and J is TRBJ2-5, with a tentative D call TRBD1 (5 bases). This CDR3 spans 12 amino acids. Germline CDR1 and CDR2: DFQATT and SNEGSKA (reference sequence). CDR3 DNA sequence: TGCAGTGCTAGAGGGGGCGCGGAGACCCAGTGCTTC. Residues: CSARGGAETQCF.

A remark on this clonotype: One base away lies a much larger clone, so this may be a sequencing read error. The chain employs TRBV6-5 and TRBJ1-1; TRBD1 is a possible D gene (6 bases). CDR1 is MNHEY, CDR2 SVGAGI, per germline. There are 14 residues in the CDR3. V lost 2 bases, J lost 6 bases, and 13 bases lay in between. CDR3 protein: CASSYGGGQAEAFF. The CDR3 DNA follows: TGTGCCAGCAGTTACGGTGGGGGGCAGGCTGAAGCTTTCTTT.

The table lists this clonotype with many counts. J is TRBJ2-5 and V is TRBV6-6; no definite D call. This CDR3 is 12 amino acids long. V lost 2 bases and J lost 3, with 4 bases in between. Germline assignment: CDR1 MNHNY and CDR2 SVGAGI (reference sequence). CDR3 DNA: TGTGCCAGCAGTTACCTCAAAGAGACCCAGTACTTC. Encoded protein: CASSYLKETQYF.

With regard to this clonotype: Mismatch with germline at one junction end may stem from a read error. V usage is TRBV13 and J usage is TRBJ2-5; D remains ambiguous. The CDR3 has 15 residues. Germline V gene sequence: CDR1 PRHDT, CDR2 FYEKMQ (reference sequence). The DNA for the CDR3 is TGTGCCATCAGCGAAGGTTTGCACACCCAAGAGACCCAGTACTTC. Encoded protein: CAISEGLHTQETQYF.

This chain links TRBV7-2 with TRBJ2-7; D remains unclear. Germline V CDR1 and CDR2: SGHTA, FQGNSA. V shed 3 bases and J shed 0 bases, with 9 bases lying between them. The CDR3 covers 14 residues. The DNA of the CDR3 is TGTGCCAGCAGCTTTATGGGTGTCTCCTACGAGCAGTACTTC. Translated: CASSFMGVSYEQYF.

V gene TRBV7-2 combines with J gene TRBJ2-3, with D uncertain. In germline, CDR1 is SGHTA, CDR2 FQGNSA. V lost 10 bases to trimming and J lost 4 bases, with 0 bases between them. The CDR3 has 8 residues. The CDR3 reads CATDTQYF. The DNA for the CDR3 is TGTGCCACAGATACGCAGTATTTT.

This clonotype was counted a few times. The J gene is TRBJ2-3, the V gene TRBV24-1; D unclear. V was trimmed by 2 bases and J by 9 bases, leaving 11 bases between them. The CDR3 has 13 amino acids. CDR1 is KGHDR and CDR2 is SFDVKD in the germline V gene. The chain's CDR3 is CATSDSGMGTQYF. In DNA, the CDR3 is TGTGCCACCAGTGATTCAGGTATGGGGACGCAGTATTTT.

Many counts were recorded for this clonotype. V gene TRBV7-9 combines with J gene TRBJ1-1; D uncertain. Germline V CDR1 and CDR2: SEHNR, FQNEAQ (reference sequence). Trimming left V 2 bases short and J 1 base short, with 11 bases between. The CDR3 consists of 15 residues. CDR3 DNA: TGTGCCAGCAGCTTACCTGCGACTCCGAACACTGAAGCTTTCTTT. Translation: CASSLPATPNTEAFF.

This clonotype has a handful of counts. The chain couples TRBV6-5 to TRBJ2-7, with TRBD1 identical over 7 bases. Germline CDR1 MNHEY, CDR2 SVGAGI. The CDR3 spans 15 residues. V lost 5 bases to trimming and J lost 2 bases; unmatched junction nucleotides: 9. The CDR3: CASSEYRGVTYEQYF. The CDR3 nucleotides read TGTGCCAGCAGTGAATACAGGGGAGTGACCTACGAGCAGTACTTC.

This clonotype was detected many times. In DNA form, the CDR3 reads TGTGCCAGCACCTGGGAATTCAGTGCTGGAAACACCATATATTTT. It translates to CASTWEFSAGNTIYF. The chain carries TRBV19 and TRBJ1-3, with D uncertain. V shed 9 bases and J shed 2 bases, with 17 bases lying between them. Per germline, CDR1 LNHDA and CDR2 SQIVND (reference sequence). The CDR3 length is 15 residues.

A remark on this clonotype: A single base separates this from a much larger clone, so it may be a read error. V is TRBV9 and J is TRBJ1-1; D gene uncertain. Germline V gene lookup returns CDR1 SGDLS and CDR2 YYNGEE. The CDR3 totals 15 residues. CDR3 sequence: CASSQSPGVNTEALF. For the CDR3, the DNA is TGTGCCAGCAGTCAATCCCCCGGGGTGAACACTGAAGCTCTCTTT. Complete variable domain (other parts from reference TRBV9 and TRBJ1-1): DSGVTQTPKHLITATGQRVTLRCSPRSGDLSVYWYQQSLDQGLQFLIQYYNGEERAKGNILERFSAQQFPDLHSELNLSSLELGDSALYFCASSQSPGVNTEALFGQGTRLTVV.

This clonotype was detected a few times. The chain joins TRBV20-1 to TRBJ1-4; D is ambiguous. CDR1 is DFQATT and CDR2 is SNEGSKA in the germline V gene (reference sequence). V lost 0 bases and J lost 9, with 14 bases in between. The CDR3 contains 14 residues. This CDR3 is CSAREALLGQKLFF. The CDR3 nucleotides read TGCAGTGCTAGAGAGGCGTTGTTAGGACAAAAACTGTTTTTT.

In its sample, this clonotype was seen many times. This rearrangement joins TRBV20-1 to TRBJ2-7; 7 bases are shared with TRBD1. V was pared by 5 bases and J by 3 bases, with 7 bases of the junction left unmatched. Germline loops: CDR1 DFQATT, CDR2 SNEGSKA (reference sequence). This CDR3 comprises 13 residues. DNA of the CDR3: TGCAGTGCTTGGTCCGACAGGGTCTACGAGCAGTACTTC. The encoded protein is CSAWSDRVYEQYF.

This clonotype was picked up one time. The junction and the germline gene differ at one end; a read error may be behind it. This chain joins TRBV19 and TRBJ2-5, with 10 bases lining up with TRBD1. The germline gives CDR1 LNHDA, CDR2 SQIVND (reference sequence). CDR3 length: 15 amino acids. CDR3 DNA: TGTGCCAGTAGTACCGGGACAGGGGCTCGGGAGACCCCGTACTTC. It codes for CASSTGTGARETPYF.

The chain recombines TRBV2 with TRBJ1-4, with a weak D call TRBD1 (5 bases). The CDR3 has 12 amino acids. Germline values: CDR1 SNHLY, CDR2 FYNNEI. Written as DNA, the CDR3 is TGTGCTAGTTGGCAGGGCCCTGAAAAACTGTTTTTT. Its translation is CASWQGPEKLFF. The whole variable domain, remainder taken from reference TRBV2 and TRBJ1-4, is EPEVTQTPSHQVTQMGQEVILRCVPISNHLYFYWYRQILGQKVEFLVSFYNNEISEKSEIFDDQFSVERPDGSNFTLKIRSTKLEDSAMYFCASWQGPEKLFFGSGTQLSVL.

The chain carries TRBV20-1 and TRBJ2-5; no definite D call. Trimming shortened V by 0 bases and J by 5 bases, and 10 bases separated the two germline ends. The CDR3 runs to 13 residues. Germline V lookup: CDR1 DFQATT, CDR2 SNEGSKA (reference sequence). The DNA of the CDR3 is TGCAGTGCTAGAGAATGGAAGTCGGAGACCCAGTACTTC. Encoded protein: CSAREWKSETQYF.

There are many counts of this clonotype. This sequence joins TRBV15 and TRBJ2-3; D not resolved. The CDR3 contains 12 residues. CDR1 and CDR2 from the germline V gene are LNHNV and YYDKDF (reference sequence). Trimming left V 4 bases short and J 5 bases short, with 7 bases between. Here the CDR3 DNA reads TGTGCCACCAGCAAGCGCGAAGATACGCAGTATTTT. As protein: CATSKREDTQYF.

CDR3 protein: CSVEEQGKLDTQYF. For the CDR3, the DNA is TGCAGCGTTGAGGAACAGGGAAAATTAGATACGCAGTATTTT. The chain joins TRBV29-1 to TRBJ2-3; a possible D gene is TRBD1 (6 bases). The CDR3 is 14 amino acids. CDR1 is SQVTM and CDR2 is ANQGSEA in the germline V gene. V shed 3 bases and J shed 5 bases, with 15 bases lying between them.

This clonotype was seen only once. The chain uses TRBV7-3 and TRBJ2-2, with 8 positions matching TRBD1. With V trimmed by 6 bases and J by 3 bases, 9 bases remained unmatched. The CDR3 has 16 residues. Per germline, CDR1 SGHTA and CDR2 FQGTGA. CDR3 coding DNA: TGTGCCAGCAGTTCCCGGACAGGGAAGGACACCGGGGAGCTGTTTTTT. This sequence encodes CASSSRTGKDTGELFF.

The chain's CDR3 is CSARQGASTDTEAFF. CDR3 nucleotide sequence: TGCAGCGCACGACAGGGGGCGAGCACGGACACTGAAGCTTTCTTT. J is TRBJ1-1 and V is TRBV29-1, with TRBD1 matching 10 bases. Unmatched junction bases numbered 11, after V lost 7 bases and J lost 3 bases. CDR1 is SQVTM, CDR2 ANQGSEA, per germline. CDR3 length: 15 amino acids.

The V gene is TRBV13, the J gene TRBJ2-1, with D maybe TRBD1 (5 bases). With 2 bases removed from V and 7 bases from J, the gap between germline ends came to 9 bases. CDR1 is PRHDT and CDR2 is FYEKMQ in the germline V gene (reference sequence). The CDR3 sequence is 13 residues long. This CDR3 is CASSLRGTNEQFF. The DNA for the CDR3 is TGTGCCAGCAGCTTAAGGGGAACGAATGAGCAGTTCTTC.